A single sample is the source of the 24 T cell receptor beta chains below, sequenced in a study of early T cells in non-severe SARS-CoV-2 infection. One entry per CDR3 protein results from TCRdb running MiXCR on the 5' RACE reads. Among about 83,000 distinct CDR3 sequences listed, approximately 13% were seen once. The sequencing sample was made of whole blood. The receptor set was obtained from an adult who was a healthcare worker with PCR-confirmed SARS-CoV-2 infection or an uninfected control (not recorded which).

In this sample, this clonotype turned up many times. The chain uses TRBV19 and TRBJ1-5; the match to TRBD1 covers 10 bases. CDR1 is LNHDA and CDR2 is SQIVND in the germline V gene (reference sequence). The junction had 9 bases not matched to a gene; V was cut back by 4 bases and J by 3 bases. This CDR3 has 17 residues. CDR3 bases: TGTGCCAGTAGTACGGGACAGGGGCGAACGGTCAATCAGCCCCAGCATTTT. It is translated as CASSTGQGRTVNQPQHF.

This clonotype appeared many times. The V call is TRBV10-3, the J call TRBJ2-3; 7 bases align to TRBD2. CDR1 is ENHRY and CDR2 is SYGVKD in the germline V gene. CDR3 length equals 15 residues. V lost 6 bases to trimming and J lost 2 bases; unmatched junction nucleotides: 8. In DNA, the CDR3 is TGTGCCATCAGGAGAACTAGCGACTTCACAGATACGCAGTATTTT. This encodes CAIRRTSDFTDTQYF.

This clonotype was seen more than once but under ten times. V is TRBV3-1 and J is TRBJ2-2; no definite D call. Trimming took off 1 base at V and 7 bases at J, with 7 bases between the two ends. Germline V lookup: CDR1 LGHDT, CDR2 YNNKEL (reference sequence). The CDR3 is made up of 13 amino acids. The CDR3 protein is CASSQVAGGELFF. CDR3 DNA sequence: TGTGCCAGCAGCCAAGTGGCTGGCGGGGAGCTGTTTTTT. Filled out from reference TRBV3-1 and TRBJ2-2, the complete variable domain reads DTAVSQTPKYLVTQMGNDKSIKCEQNLGHDTMYWYKQDSKKFLKIMFSYNNKELIINETVPNRFSPKSPDKAHLNLHINSLELGDSAVYFCASSQVAGGELFFGEGSRLTVL.

This clonotype occurred many times. This rearrangement joins TRBV20-1 to TRBJ1-1; unclear D gene. The germline V gene has CDR1 DFQATT and CDR2 SNEGSKA (reference sequence). CDR3 size: 11 residues. V shed 2 bases and J shed 5 bases, with 6 bases lying between them. The DNA for the CDR3 is TGCAGTGCTAGACCGGAGACTGAAGCTTTCTTT. Translation gives CSARPETEAFF.

The V gene is TRBV7-3, the J gene TRBJ2-5; D remains unclear. Germline-derived CDR1 and CDR2 are SGHTA and FQGTGA. V lost 4 bases, J lost 5 bases, and 11 bases lay in between. The CDR3 runs 13 residues. CDR3 in amino acids: CASSSRNGETQYF. CDR3 in DNA: TGTGCCAGCAGCTCCCGTAATGGGGAGACCCAGTACTTC. The full variable domain, its missing parts supplied by reference TRBV7-3 and TRBJ2-5, is GAGVSQTPSNKVTEKGKYVELRCDPISGHTALYWYRQSLGQGPEFLIYFQGTGAADDSGLPNDRFFAVRPEGSVSTLKIQRTERGDSAVYLCASSSRNGETQYFGPGTRLLVL.

The V gene is TRBV29-1, the J gene TRBJ1-2; D is unclear. Deletions cut 3 bases from V and 5 bases from J, with 10 bases between. From germline, CDR1 is SQVTM and CDR2 ANQGSEA. This CDR3 region has 12 residues. The CDR3: CSVEPDGYGYTF. The CDR3 DNA is TGCAGCGTTGAGCCCGACGGTTATGGCTACACCTTC.

The sample holds a few counts of this clonotype. The rearrangement links TRBV18 to TRBJ1-3, with a weak D call TRBD1 (6 bases). CDR3 length: 16 amino acids. Trimming shortened V by 3 bases and J by 4 bases, and 16 bases separated the two germline ends. CDR1 and CDR2 (germline): KGHSH, LQKENI. Here the CDR3 DNA reads TGTGCCAGCTCACCTACGGACAGTTCGAGCGGAAACACCATATATTTT. Its protein is CASSPTDSSSGNTIYF.

This clonotype was recorded many times. V gene TRBV7-2 combines with J gene TRBJ2-7; 7 bases line up with TRBD1. The CDR3 covers 14 residues. Germline assignment: CDR1 SGHTA and CDR2 FQGNSA. With V trimmed by 5 bases and J by 4 bases, 8 bases remained unmatched. The CDR3 bases are TGTGCCAGCAGCCCAACGGGACAGAGATACGAGCAGTACTTC. Its protein product is CASSPTGQRYEQYF. Combining the CDR3 with reference TRBV7-2 and TRBJ2-7 gives the whole variable domain GAGVSQSPSNKVTEKGKDVELRCDPISGHTALYWYRQSLGQGLEFLIYFQGNSAPDKSGLPSDRFSAERTGGSVSTLTIQRTQQEDSAVYLCASSPTGQRYEQYFGPGTRLTVT.

This clonotype was counted between two and nine times. The rearrangement uses TRBV7-3 and TRBJ2-2; no clear D. V dropped 0 bases and J dropped 3 bases, with 5 bases sitting between them. CDR1 is SGHTA and CDR2 is FQGTGA in the germline V gene. CDR3 length equals 14 residues. The CDR3 protein is CASSLTGHTGELFF. The CDR3 DNA reads TGTGCCAGCAGCTTAACCGGGCACACCGGGGAGCTGTTTTTT.

This chain uses TRBV19 with TRBJ2-7; possible D gene TRBD2, 6 bases. Germline CDR1 LNHDA, CDR2 SQIVND (reference sequence). V lost 4 bases, J lost 7 bases, and 17 bases lay in between. CDR3 length: 14 residues. Here the CDR3 DNA reads TGTGCCAGTAGTAGGGGAGGATCCATACGGGAGCAGTACTTC. Its protein product is CASSRGGSIREQYF.

The sample holds many counts of this clonotype. This chain joins TRBV12-3 or TRBV12-4 and TRBJ2-3; D perhaps matches TRBD2 (5 bases). CDR3 length: 12 amino acids. The V end lost 6 bases, the J end lost 5 bases, and 9 bases lay between the germline ends. The chain's CDR3 is CASRREGDTQYF. The CDR3 DNA sequence: TGTGCCAGCAGGCGTGAGGGAGATACGCAGTATTTT.

This clonotype has just a few counts. The CDR3 DNA reads TGTGCCAGCAGCCAAGATCCGGAGGGAGGGCCCTACAATGAGCAGTTCTTC. Amino acid sequence: CASSQDPEGGPYNEQFF. V gene TRBV4-2 combines with J gene TRBJ2-1; 7 nucleotides agree with TRBD2. The CDR3 extends over 17 amino acids. The V gene's germline CDR1 is LGHNA and CDR2 YNFKEQ. With 0 bases clipped from V and 2 bases from J, the junction kept 7 bases outside the gene matches.

This clonotype was observed a handful of times. This chain links TRBV2 with TRBJ2-5; tentative D call: TRBD1 (5 bases). The V gene's germline CDR1 is SNHLY and CDR2 FYNNEI. CDR3 length: 12 amino acids. Between the trimmed V and J ends, which lost 7 bases and 0 bases, there was a span of 6 bases. CDR3 loop: CASNRNQETQYF. In nucleotides, the CDR3 is TGTGCCAGCAACAGGAACCAAGAGACCCAGTACTTC.

The sample holds a few counts of this clonotype. V is TRBV5-1 and J is TRBJ2-1; the D gene is possibly TRBD1 (6 bases). CDR1 is SGHRS, CDR2 YFSETQ, per germline. Between the trimmed V and J ends, which lost 2 bases and 3 bases, there was a span of 15 bases. This CDR3 is 16 amino acids long. For the CDR3, the DNA is TGCGCCAGCAGCTTAGAAAGGGGGTTTAACTACAATGAGCAGTTCTTC. Its protein product is CASSLERGFNYNEQFF.

This clonotype was seen at least ten times. CDR3 coding DNA: TGTGCCAGCTCGACCCTACAGGCTTATAATGAAAAACTGTTTTTT. Its protein is CASSTLQAYNEKLFF. This chain joins TRBV28 and TRBJ1-4; possible D gene TRBD1, 5 bases. V lost 8 bases, J lost 4 bases, and 17 bases lay in between. CDR3 size: 15 residues. Looked up from germline, CDR1 is MDHEN and CDR2 is SYDVKM.

This clonotype was seen more than once but under ten times. The rearrangement links TRBV18 to TRBJ2-7; 11 nucleotides line up with TRBD2. The junction had 3 bases not matched to a gene; V was cut back by 3 bases and J by 2 bases. Germline V gene data show CDR1 as KGHSH and CDR2 as LQKENI. The CDR3 is 15 amino acids. The DNA for the CDR3 is TGTGCCAGCTCACCGACTAGCGGGAACCCCTACGAGCAGTACTTC. Protein product: CASSPTSGNPYEQYF.

Many counts were recorded for this clonotype. The rearrangement links TRBV11-2 to TRBJ1-5; 8 bases match TRBD1. Unmatched junction bases numbered 18, after V lost 5 bases and J lost 9 bases. Germline CDR1 reads SGHAT; CDR2 reads FQNNGV. There are 17 residues in the CDR3. CDR3 in amino acids: CASSPPGQGPGMRPQHF. As DNA, the CDR3 is TGTGCCAGCAGCCCCCCAGGACAGGGACCCGGGATGAGGCCCCAGCATTTT. The variable domain in full, completed from reference TRBV11-2 and TRBJ1-5, reads EAGVAQSPRYKIIEKRQSVAFWCNPISGHATLYWYQQILGQGPKLLIQFQNNGVVDDSQLPKDRFSAERLKGVDSTLKIQPAKLEDSAVYLCASSPPGQGPGMRPQHFGDGTRLSIL.

This clonotype was observed many times. The gene calls are TRBV19 and TRBJ2-3; a possible D gene is TRBD1 (6 bases). Germline V gives CDR1 LNHDA, CDR2 SQIVND (reference sequence). CDR3 length: 15 amino acids. Trimming cost V 5 bases and J 4 bases, with 16 bases left between them. The CDR3 DNA follows: TGTGCCAGTAGTCCTCGACCGAACAGGGCAGATACGCAGTATTTT. It codes for CASSPRPNRADTQYF.

The chain uses TRBV7-9 and TRBJ1-1, with D unresolved. The germline CDR1 and CDR2 sequences are SEHNR and FQNEAQ (reference sequence). The CDR3 is 16 amino acids. The V end was cut by 4 bases, the J end by 4 bases, with 19 bases between. Here the CDR3 DNA reads TGTGCCAGCAGCTCTAGGACGGGAGGTTCATCCACTGAAGCTTTCTTT. It specifies CASSSRTGGSSTEAFF.

This clonotype was seen more than once but under ten times. This chain joins TRBV5-1 and TRBJ1-1; 8 bases match TRBD1. CDR1 is SGHRS, CDR2 YFSETQ, per germline. This CDR3 is 15 amino acids long. V lost 3 bases to trimming and J lost 7 bases; unmatched junction nucleotides: 11. The CDR3 here is CASSSISGGDNEAFF. DNA for the CDR3: TGCGCCAGCAGCTCGATATCAGGGGGCGACAATGAAGCTTTCTTT.

This clonotype was seen at least ten times. The chain employs TRBV7-2 and TRBJ2-4, with 10 bases fitting TRBD1. Looked up from germline, CDR1 is SGHTA and CDR2 is FQGNSA. V lost 4 bases and J lost 1; bases outside the gene matches: 13. The CDR3 length is 19 residues. In DNA form, the CDR3 reads TGTGCCAGCAGCTCCCCCGGGACAGGGGAGTCGGGGGCCAAAAACATTCAGTACTTC. Translation gives CASSSPGTGESGAKNIQYF.

This clonotype was detected only a few times. In DNA, the CDR3 is TGCAGTGCTAGGGGACTAGCGGGAGTGGTTGAGCAGTTCTTC. Amino acids: CSARGLAGVVEQFF. This chain links TRBV20-1 with TRBJ2-1; 14 bases fit TRBD2. V was pared by 3 bases and J by 9 bases, with 4 bases of the junction left unmatched. This CDR3 is 14 amino acids long. CDR1 and CDR2 from the germline V gene are DFQATT and SNEGSKA (reference sequence).

This clonotype was detected a few times. The V and J genes are TRBV7-2 and TRBJ2-2, with D perhaps matching TRBD1 or TRBD2 (5 bases each). V lost 7 bases to trimming and J lost 6 bases, with 12 bases between them. The CDR3 spans 13 residues. CDR1 SGHTA and CDR2 FQGNSA come from the germline V gene. The DNA of the CDR3 is TGTGCCAGCACGTACGGGGCCGCCGGGGAGCTGTTTTTT. Protein product: CASTYGAAGELFF.

This clonotype was found a few times. The chain carries TRBV12-3 or TRBV12-4 and TRBJ2-4, with D unclear. The CDR3 sequence is 12 residues long. Trimming pared 3 bases from V and 5 bases from J, leaving 5 bases between. CDR3 sequence: CASSFGQNIQYF. CDR3 sequence (DNA): TGTGCCAGCAGTTTCGGACAAAACATTCAGTACTTC.